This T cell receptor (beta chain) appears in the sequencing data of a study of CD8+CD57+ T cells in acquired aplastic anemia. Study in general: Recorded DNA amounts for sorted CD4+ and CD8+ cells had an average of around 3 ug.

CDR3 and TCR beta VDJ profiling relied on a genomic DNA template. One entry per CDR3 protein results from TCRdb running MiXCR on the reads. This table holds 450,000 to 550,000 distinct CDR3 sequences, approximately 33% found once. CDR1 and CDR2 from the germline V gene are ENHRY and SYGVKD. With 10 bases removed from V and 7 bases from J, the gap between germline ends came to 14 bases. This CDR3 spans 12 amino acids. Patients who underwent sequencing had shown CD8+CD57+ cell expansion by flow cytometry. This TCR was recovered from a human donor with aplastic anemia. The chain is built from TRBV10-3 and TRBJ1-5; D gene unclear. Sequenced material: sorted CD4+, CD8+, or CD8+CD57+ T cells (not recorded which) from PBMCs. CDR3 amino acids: CASRDLEQPQHF. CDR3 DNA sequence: TGTGCCAGCAGAGATCTAGAGCAGCCCCAGCATTTT.